A single sample gave rise to the 5 T cell receptor beta chains below, sequenced in a study of blood T cell repertoires in COVID-19. The assay was immunoSEQ multiplex PCR, and TCRdb's table has in-frame clones only and misses some. The sample consists of about 160,000 clones, around 80% of them appearing once. Sequenced input: peripheral blood. The origin of the receptors is an elderly woman with acute or convalescent COVID-19.

The chain employs TRBV12-3 or TRBV12-4 and TRBJ2-2; a possible D gene is TRBD2 (6 bases). The CDR3 has 11 residues. Trimming stripped 7 bases from V and 12 bases from J, with 12 bases between. The CDR3 is CASTQTSKLFF. In DNA form, the CDR3 reads TGTGCCAGCACCCAGACTAGTAAGCTGTTTTTT.

The chain carries TRBV5-1 and TRBJ2-7; weak D call: TRBD1 (5 bases). Germline assignment: CDR1 SGHRS and CDR2 YFSETQ. Deletions cut 2 bases from V and 5 bases from J, with 14 bases between. The CDR3 is 14 amino acids. CDR3 coding DNA: TGCGCCAGCAGCTTCTCTGCAGGGTTCAACGAGCAGTACTTC. This encodes CASSFSAGFNEQYF.

This chain uses TRBV4-1 with TRBJ2-3, with 10 bases lining up with TRBD1. This CDR3 comprises 15 residues. Germline-derived CDR1 and CDR2 are MGHRA and YSYEKL. With 4 bases clipped from V and 3 bases from J, the junction kept 4 bases outside the gene matches. The CDR3, as DNA: TGCGCCAGCAGCCTGGGACAGGGGCGTACAGATACGCAGTATTTT. It yields the protein CASSLGQGRTDTQYF.

There are a few counts of this clone. The rearrangement uses TRBV7-2 and TRBJ1-6; perhaps TRBD1 as D (6 bases). CDR1 is SGHTA and CDR2 is FQGNSA in the germline V gene. Trimming took 1 base from V and 6 from J, leaving 22 bases between them. The CDR3 totals 19 residues. CDR3 in amino acids: CASSLVPVGGGMANSPLHF. The CDR3 DNA reads as TGTGCCAGCAGCTTAGTTCCAGTCGGGGGGGGCATGGCTAATTCACCCCTCCACTTT.

The rearrangement joins TRBV7-9 to TRBJ2-5; a weak D match, TRBD1 (5 bases). V shed 3 bases and J shed 1 base, with 9 bases lying between them. Germline lookup yields CDR1 SEHNR and CDR2 FQNEAQ (reference sequence). The CDR3 extends over 14 amino acids. The CDR3 bases are TGTGCCAGCAGCTTTGACAGCCCCCAAGAGACCCAGTACTTC. Protein sequence: CASSFDSPQETQYF.